Below are 8 T cell receptor beta chains sequenced from a single sample in a study of cytomegalovirus exposure and HLA in healthy donors. The PCR used 60 Vbeta and 13 Jbeta primers. Assay used: immunoSEQ multiplex PCR; TCRdb lists only in-frame clones, some missing. The sample holds about 170,000 clones, about 59% seen once. The material sequenced was PBMCs. These receptors were obtained from a middle-aged man in good health and CMV-seronegative.

The chain combines TRBV6-5 with TRBJ2-6, with D maybe TRBD1 (5 bases). Trimming removed 6 bases from V and 2 bases from J, with 11 bases in between. Germline CDR1 and CDR2: MNHEY and SVGAGI. The CDR3 runs 15 residues. The CDR3 sequence: CASSTEGAGANVLTF. The CDR3, as DNA: TGTGCCAGCAGCACCGAAGGGGCTGGGGCCAACGTCCTGACTTTC.

This clone was counted between two and nine times. V and J are TRBV5-4 and TRBJ2-3, with D hard to call. Germline V gene data show CDR1 as SGHNT and CDR2 as YYREEE (reference sequence). This CDR3 spans 14 amino acids. The V end lost 0 bases, the J end lost 2 bases, and 7 bases lay between the germline ends. CDR3 in DNA: TGTGCCAGCAGCTTGGCGGTAGTCACAGATACGCAGTATTTT. It encodes CASSLAVVTDTQYF.

This chain connects TRBV7-6 to TRBJ2-7; 9 bases line up with TRBD2. Per the germline V gene, CDR1 is SGHVS and CDR2 is FNYEAQ. The V and J ends lost 1 base and 0 bases, in that order; junction bases with no gene match: 4. There are 16 residues in the CDR3. The CDR3 sequence is CASSLVSSGNSYEQYF. CDR3 coding DNA: TGTGCCAGCAGCTTAGTTTCTAGCGGGAACTCCTACGAGCAGTACTTC.

The chain uses TRBV6-5 and TRBJ1-1, with TRBD1 matching 7 bases. The CDR3 is 15 residues long. Germline V gives CDR1 MNHEY, CDR2 SVGAGI. The junction had 7 bases not matched to a gene; V was cut back by 6 bases and J by 0 bases. DNA of the CDR3: TGTGCCAGCAGAGCACAACAGGGGATGAACACTGAAGCTTTCTTT. Translating gives CASRAQQGMNTEAFF.

This clone was recorded only once. The chain joins TRBV5-1 to TRBJ2-2, with 7 bases fitting TRBD2. Germline trimming cut 4 bases from V and 4 bases from J; bases unmatched to any gene: 7. The length of the CDR3 is 15 residues. Germline assignment: CDR1 SGHRS and CDR2 YFSETQ. This CDR3 is CASSQWGGATGELFF. As DNA, the CDR3 is TGCGCCAGCAGCCAATGGGGAGGGGCCACCGGGGAGCTGTTTTTT.

The chain combines TRBV27 with TRBJ1-1; 10 positions agree with TRBD1. The germline V gene has CDR1 MNHEY and CDR2 SMNVEV (reference sequence). This CDR3 comprises 15 residues. The J segment lost 3 bases and the V segment lost 4 bases, leaving 5 bases of the junction unmatched. CDR3 nucleotide sequence: TGTGCCAGCAGTTCCCGGGACAGGGGATACACTGAAGCTTTCTTT. Amino acids: CASSSRDRGYTEAFF.

On this clone itself: An end of the junction does not agree with germline; a read error may underlie this. This chain connects TRBV7-9 to TRBJ2-7, with a tentative D call TRBD1 (6 bases). The CDR3 is 15 residues long. Germline loops: CDR1 SEHNR, CDR2 FQNEAQ (reference sequence). CDR3 region: CSSSLGDIESYEQYF. CDR3 bases: TGTTCCAGCAGCTTAGGGGACATCGAATCCTACGAGCAGTACTTC. The whole variable domain, remainder taken from reference TRBV7-9 and TRBJ2-7, is DTGVSQNPRHKITKRGQNVTFRCDPISEHNRLYWYRQTLGQGPEFLTYFQNEAQLEKSRLLSDRFSAERPKGSFSTLEIQRTEQGDSAMYLCSSSLGDIESYEQYFGPGTRLTVT.

V and J are TRBV27 and TRBJ2-1, with TRBD2 matching 7 bases. V lost 4 bases, J lost 3 bases, and 9 bases stayed unmatched. The germline V gene has CDR1 MNHEY and CDR2 SMNVEV (reference sequence). The length of the CDR3 is 16 residues. The CDR3 coding sequence is TGTGCCAGCAGTTCGAGAGGACTAGGGGTCTACAATGAGCAGTTCTTC. This gives the protein CASSSRGLGVYNEQFF.